Below are 5 T cell receptor beta chains sequenced from a single sample in a study of blood T cell repertoires in COVID-19. The data were produced by immunoSEQ multiplex PCR, yet TCRdb's version contains in-frame clones alone and is incomplete. Counted here are 250,000 to 300,000 clones, about nine tenths occurring once; the ten biggest clones make up 1.2%. Sequencing input: PBMCs or T cells enriched from blood (not recorded which). These receptors were collected from a human donor in a cohort exposed to, infected with or recovered from COVID-19 (not recorded which). The donor label of this sample is uncertain.

J is TRBJ2-6 and V is TRBV6-1; 7 nucleotides align to TRBD1. With 3 bases clipped from V and 0 bases from J, the junction kept 8 bases outside the gene matches. The germline gives CDR1 MNHNS, CDR2 SASEGT. This CDR3 contains 18 residues. CDR3 residues: CASSDRGQVFSGANVLTF. The CDR3, as DNA: TGTGCCAGCAGTGACCGAGGACAGGTATTCTCTGGGGCCAACGTCCTGACTTTC.

This chain links TRBV7-9 with TRBJ1-1; TRBD1 matches at 7 bases. The CDR3 spans 14 residues. Germline loops: CDR1 SEHNR, CDR2 FQNEAQ (reference sequence). With V trimmed by 6 bases and J by 4 bases, 8 bases remained unmatched. CDR3 amino acids: CASRMGDSLTEAFF. DNA of the CDR3: TGTGCCAGCAGGATGGGGGACAGCCTCACTGAAGCTTTCTTT.

The V call is TRBV6-6, the J call TRBJ1-1; D perhaps matches TRBD1 (5 bases). Per the germline V gene, CDR1 is MNHNY and CDR2 is SVGAGI (reference sequence). V lost 5 bases to trimming and J lost 6 bases, with 19 bases between them. This CDR3 comprises 15 residues. CDR3 sequence reads: CASSMPPGVLAEAFF. CDR3 nucleotides: TGTGCCAGCAGTATGCCCCCGGGGGTTCTGGCTGAAGCTTTCTTT.

The chain couples TRBV2 to TRBJ1-1; 7 nucleotides line up with TRBD1. CDR1 and CDR2 from the germline V gene are SNHLY and FYNNEI. The CDR3 is made up of 16 amino acids. V was clipped by 4 bases and J by 3 bases; unmatched bases: 11. In nucleotides, the CDR3 is TGTGCCAGCAGTGCCCATCAGGGGGTGGGGTACACTGAAGCTTTCTTT. Amino acids: CASSAHQGVGYTEAFF. The entire variable domain, with the rest obtained from reference TRBV2 and TRBJ1-1, is as follows: EPEVTQTPSHQVTQMGQEVILRCVPISNHLYFYWYRQILGQKVEFLVSFYNNEISEKSEIFDDQFSVERPDGSNFTLKIRSTKLEDSAMYFCASSAHQGVGYTEAFFGQGTRLTVV.

This sequence joins TRBV2 and TRBJ1-1, with TRBD1 matching over 8 bases. The CDR3 sequence is 15 residues long. The germline gives CDR1 SNHLY, CDR2 FYNNEI. Trimming removed 7 bases from V and 1 base from J; junction bases left unmatched: 8. CDR3 loop: CASTRTGLSNTEAFF. The CDR3 coding sequence is TGTGCCAGCACAAGGACAGGGCTATCGAACACTGAAGCTTTCTTT.